The 27 T cell receptor beta chains reported below all come from one sample, sequenced in a study of shared clonotypes between healthy human individuals. Method: immunoSEQ multiplex PCR; TCRdb's copy keeps in-frame clones and lacks some. The table lists 2,500,000 or so clones, approximately 92% of them singletons. Sequencing was done on a sample of naive CD4+ T cells sorted from blood. Subset reported: CD45RA+ positively selected. The receptors originated from a man younger than 30 in good health.

The V call is TRBV7-7, the J call TRBJ2-1, with 7 bases lining up with TRBD2. The germline CDR1 and CDR2 sequences are SSHAT and FNYEAQ (reference sequence). The CDR3 has 16 residues. The CDR3 loop reads CASAPLGGRAYNEQFF. CDR3 bases: TGTGCTAGCGCTCCCCTGGGTGGGAGGGCCTACAATGAGCAGTTCTTC. Full variable domain (missing parts from reference TRBV7-7 and TRBJ2-1): GAGVSQSPRYKVTKRGQDVTLRCDPISSHATLYWYQQALGQGPEFLTYFNYEAQPDKSGLPSDRFSAERPEGSISTLTIQRTEQRDSAMYRCASAPLGGRAYNEQFFGPGTRLTVL.

The chain combines TRBV29-1 with TRBJ2-3; the D gene is possibly TRBD2 (6 bases). Looked up from germline, CDR1 is SQVTM and CDR2 is ANQGSEA. V lost 6 bases and J 2 bases, leaving 21 bases between the germline ends. The CDR3 covers 16 residues. The CDR3 here is CSVGGKGGSDTDTQYF. The DNA for the CDR3 is TGCAGCGTCGGAGGGAAGGGTGGGAGTGACACAGATACGCAGTATTTT.

The rearrangement uses TRBV27 and TRBJ2-5, with D maybe TRBD2 (6 bases). V was shortened by 2 bases and J by 4 bases, with 14 bases between the two germline ends. Germline assignment: CDR1 MNHEY and CDR2 SMNVEV (reference sequence). This CDR3 region has 15 residues. CDR3 region: CASSLRGLELETQYF. CDR3 nucleotide sequence: TGTGCCAGCAGTTTACGGGGGTTAGAGTTAGAGACCCAGTACTTC.

The chain has TRBV27 and TRBJ2-2; D remains ambiguous. Germline assignment: CDR1 MNHEY and CDR2 SMNVEV (reference sequence). V lost 5 bases, J lost 6 bases, and 13 bases lay in between. CDR3 length: 14 amino acids. CDR3 DNA: TGTGCCAGCAGTGCTTGGGTGTCAGCCGGGGAGCTGTTTTTT. It translates to CASSAWVSAGELFF.

This chain joins TRBV7-8 and TRBJ1-6; 7 bases line up with TRBD1. J was trimmed by 5 bases and V by 5 bases; bases with no gene match: 6. CDR1 and CDR2 (germline): SGHVS, FQNEAQ. CDR3 size: 15 residues. The CDR3 is CASSRGTENNSPLHF. CDR3 coding DNA: TGTGCCAGCAGCCGTGGGACAGAGAATAATTCACCCCTCCACTTT.

The CDR3 sequence is CASGFGMKASAVDGSTDTQYF. As DNA, the CDR3 is TGTGCTAGTGGTTTTGGTATGAAAGCGAGTGCAGTCGACGGGAGCACAGATACGCAGTATTTT. The genes are TRBV12-5 and TRBJ2-3; D unresolved. Trimming removed 3 bases from V and 0 bases from J, with 28 bases in between. The CDR3 runs to 21 residues. Germline loops: CDR1 LGHNT, CDR2 FRNRAP.

The chain combines TRBV5-1 with TRBJ1-1, with D tentatively TRBD1 (5 bases). This CDR3 spans 11 amino acids. Trimming left V 6 bases short and J 7 bases short, with 10 bases between. The germline V gene encodes CDR1 SGHRS and CDR2 YFSETQ. CDR3 bases: TGCGCCAGCATGGGGGGAAGTGAAGCTTTCTTT. Protein product: CASMGGSEAFF.

V usage is TRBV30 and J usage is TRBJ1-6; D perhaps matches TRBD1 (6 bases). Between the trimmed V and J ends, which lost 2 bases and 6 bases, there was a span of 17 bases. CDR1 GTSNPN and CDR2 SVGIG come from the germline V gene (reference sequence). CDR3 size: 16 residues. The CDR3 region has the DNA TGTGCCTGGAGTCGGATGACAGGATCAGCTAATTCACCCCTCCACTTT. This gives the protein CAWSRMTGSANSPLHF.

J is TRBJ1-1 and V is TRBV6-1; D unclear. The CDR3 is 15 residues long. The germline V gene encodes CDR1 MNHNS and CDR2 SASEGT. V was cut by 7 bases and J by 1 base, with 16 bases left in between. CDR3 nucleotides: TGTGCCAGCACCGAGGGAATAAGGACGAACACTGAAGCTTTCTTT. This codes for CASTEGIRTNTEAFF.

A word on this clone: This same CDR3 is encoded by further DNA sequences in the sample. The chain links TRBV5-1 to TRBJ2-2; TRBD2 is a possible D gene (6 bases). CDR1 SGHRS and CDR2 YFSETQ come from the germline V gene. V was trimmed by 2 bases and J by 5 bases, leaving 10 bases between them. The CDR3 covers 14 residues. CDR3 DNA: TGCGCCAGCAGCTTTAGCGGATCGACCGGGGAGCTGTTTTTT. This gives the protein CASSFSGSTGELFF.

The chain has TRBV10-3 and TRBJ2-7; D is ambiguous. Germline V gene sequence: CDR1 ENHRY, CDR2 SYGVKD. With 5 bases removed from V and 6 bases from J, the gap between germline ends came to 8 bases. This CDR3 has 11 residues. The CDR3 region is CAISRTGEQYF. CDR3 sequence (DNA): TGTGCCATCAGTAGGACGGGCGAGCAGTACTTC.

CDR3: CASSPTGTSGGNEQFF. The CDR3 coding sequence is TGTGCCAGCAGCCCGACCGGGACTAGCGGGGGCAATGAGCAGTTCTTC. V and J are TRBV5-4 and TRBJ2-1, with 14 bases matching TRBD2. From germline, CDR1 is SGHNT and CDR2 YYREEE (reference sequence). J lost 6 bases, V lost 4 bases, and 6 bases had no gene match. CDR3 length: 16 residues.

CDR3 coding DNA: TGCGCCAGCAGCTTGTTGACAGGGGGCGCATCATCCTATGGCTACACCTTC. Encoded protein: CASSLLTGGASSYGYTF. This chain connects TRBV5-1 to TRBJ1-2; 10 positions agree with TRBD1. Trimming took 1 base from V and 4 from J; bases not matched to a gene: 10. Germline-derived CDR1 and CDR2 are SGHRS and YFSETQ. This CDR3 has 17 amino acids.

V usage is TRBV7-2 and J usage is TRBJ2-5; 9 positions agree with TRBD1. This CDR3 is 17 amino acids long. Germline CDR1 reads SGHTA; CDR2 reads FQGNSA. J lost 5 bases, V lost 4 bases, and 14 bases had no gene match. The CDR3 DNA follows: TGTGCCAGCAGCTCCAGGGGAACAGGGGGCAGGGCGGAGACCCAGTACTTC. Protein sequence: CASSSRGTGGRAETQYF. Together with reference TRBV7-2 and TRBJ2-5, the CDR3 gives the full variable domain: GAGVSQSPSNKVTEKGKDVELRCDPISGHTALYWYRQSLGQGLEFLIYFQGNSAPDKSGLPSDRFSAERTGGSVSTLTIQRTQQEDSAVYLCASSSRGTGGRAETQYFGPGTRLLVL.

The chain combines TRBV10-3 with TRBJ2-3, with a tentative D call TRBD1 (6 bases). The CDR3 is made up of 15 amino acids. Trimming cost V 0 bases and J 8 bases, with 15 bases left between them. Per the germline V gene, CDR1 is ENHRY and CDR2 is SYGVKD. CDR3 coding DNA: TGTGCCATCAGTGAGTCGACAGGCCCCCCGGGTACGCAGTATTTT. Amino acids: CAISESTGPPGTQYF.

This chain links TRBV4-1 with TRBJ1-3; D is uncertain. The V end was cut by 2 bases, the J end by 2 bases, with 7 bases between. CDR3 length equals 14 residues. Germline V lookup: CDR1 MGHRA, CDR2 YSYEKL. CDR3 region: CASSQQATGNTIYF. DNA of the CDR3: TGCGCCAGCAGCCAACAGGCTACTGGAAACACCATATATTTT.

The chain joins TRBV6-1 to TRBJ2-7; the D is unclear. With 7 bases removed from V and 7 bases from J, the gap between germline ends came to 11 bases. The length of the CDR3 is 11 residues. Germline V CDR1 and CDR2: MNHNS, SASEGT. The CDR3 nucleotides are TGTGCCAGCATCCTCGTCGGGGAGCAGTACTTC. Translated: CASILVGEQYF.

The CDR3 loop reads CASSFSGTINSPLHF. In DNA form, the CDR3 reads TGTGCCAGCAGCTTTTCCGGGACAATTAATTCACCCCTCCACTTT. This chain connects TRBV11-2 to TRBJ1-6; D perhaps matches TRBD1 (6 bases). V lost 3 bases and J lost 6, with 12 bases in between. CDR1 and CDR2 from the germline V gene are SGHAT and FQNNGV. The length of the CDR3 is 15 residues.

The chain joins TRBV14 to TRBJ1-2; no firm D call. V was shortened by 2 bases and J by 4 bases, with 11 bases between the two germline ends. Germline CDR1 and CDR2: SGHDN and FVKESK. This CDR3 is 14 amino acids long. In DNA, the CDR3 is TGTGCCAGCAGCCAAAAGAACGTTGGCTATGGCTACACCTTC. Translating gives CASSQKNVGYGYTF.

The chain uses TRBV5-5 and TRBJ2-2; 9 bases are a match to TRBD2. The germline gives CDR1 SGHKS, CDR2 YYEKEE (reference sequence). V shed 4 bases and J 4 bases; nucleotides not matched to a gene: 5. The CDR3 is 15 amino acids. The CDR3 reads CASSGARGGTGELFF. The CDR3 DNA reads as TGTGCCAGCAGCGGAGCGCGGGGGGGCACCGGGGAGCTGTTTTTT. Full variable domain (missing parts from reference TRBV5-5 and TRBJ2-2): DAGVTQSPTHLIKTRGQQVTLRCSPISGHKSVSWYQQVLGQGPQFIFQYYEKEERGRGNFPDRFSARQFPNYSSELNVNALLLGDSALYLCASSGARGGTGELFFGEGSRLTVL.

The chain recombines TRBV18 with TRBJ2-3; 7 bases are a match to TRBD1. The germline gives CDR1 KGHSH, CDR2 LQKENI. The CDR3 covers 15 residues. V was pared by 0 bases and J by 2 bases, with 2 bases of the junction left unmatched. This CDR3 reads CASSPPGTVTDTQYF. CDR3 nucleotide sequence: TGTGCCAGCTCACCACCCGGGACAGTCACAGATACGCAGTATTTT.

This clone has just a few counts. V and J are TRBV29-1 and TRBJ1-2; weak D call: TRBD1 (6 bases). V gave up 7 bases and J gave up 8 bases, with 14 bases separating them. There are 11 residues in the CDR3. Germline assignment: CDR1 SQVTM and CDR2 ANQGSEA. This chain's CDR3 is CSGRQAEGYTF. CDR3 coding DNA: TGCAGCGGGAGACAGGCGGAGGGCTACACCTTC.

The chain uses TRBV18 and TRBJ1-1, with a weak D call TRBD1 (6 bases). The CDR3 contains 15 residues. Germline V gives CDR1 KGHSH, CDR2 LQKENI. The V gene lost 6 bases and the J gene lost 3 bases, with 17 bases spanning the gap. The CDR3 bases are TGTGCCAGCTCCTCAAGGGGGGCCCTGGACACTGAAGCTTTCTTT. Translated, it gives CASSSRGALDTEAFF.

V usage is TRBV15 and J usage is TRBJ1-4; no reliable D call. V was shortened by 1 base and J by 3 bases, with 9 bases between the two germline ends. The germline V gene has CDR1 LNHNV and CDR2 YYDKDF (reference sequence). The length of the CDR3 is 15 residues. The CDR3 DNA follows: TGTGCCACCAGCAGAGTCGGGGTTGCTAATGAAAAACTGTTTTTT. Residues: CATSRVGVANEKLFF.

The rearrangement joins TRBV18 to TRBJ1-2; 12 bases match TRBD1. Germline values: CDR1 KGHSH, CDR2 LQKENI. Germline trimming cut 6 bases from V and 8 bases from J; bases unmatched to any gene: 16. The CDR3 is made up of 17 amino acids. The CDR3 region is CASSYGTGGIPFAGYTF. DNA of the CDR3: TGTGCCAGCTCCTACGGGACAGGGGGCATTCCCTTCGCGGGCTACACCTTC.

The J gene is TRBJ2-5, the V gene TRBV11-2; tentative D call: TRBD2 (6 bases). The CDR3 length is 15 residues. Germline loops: CDR1 SGHAT, CDR2 FQNNGV. Trimming removed 0 bases from V and 5 bases from J, with 13 bases in between. The CDR3 sequence: CASSLDGGNLETQYF. The CDR3 bases are TGTGCCAGCAGCTTAGATGGCGGGAATTTGGAGACCCAGTACTTC.

The gene calls are TRBV6-6 and TRBJ2-7; no definite D call. V shed 0 bases and J shed 3 bases, with 12 bases lying between them. Per germline, CDR1 MNHNY and CDR2 SVGAGI (reference sequence). There are 15 residues in the CDR3. CDR3 DNA sequence: TGTGCCAGCAGTTACTCGAGAGTGGCAGACTACGAGCAGTACTTC. Its protein is CASSYSRVADYEQYF.